Listed here is a single T cell receptor beta chain. These data are taken from a study of shared clonotypes between healthy human individuals. The authors split each subset's genomic DNA evenly across several immunoSEQ plates. The method was immunoSEQ multiplex PCR; TCRdb's version includes in-frame clones alone and lacks a portion of them. The top ten hold 0.36% of the sample, which has about 2.4 million clones, under 95% seen once. CDR3 length equals 16 residues. Trimming removed 4 bases from V and 3 bases from J; junction bases left unmatched: 6. Germline V CDR1 and CDR2: SGDLS, YYNGEE. This sequence was found in a man aged 18 to 29 in good health. Some clones in this sample may be carry-over from other donors' samples. Sequencing used naive CD4+ T cells from PBMCs. As to subset: CD45RA+ positively selected. The chain combines TRBV9 with TRBJ2-1; 11 bases map to TRBD2. CDR3 residues: CASSRTSGSDYNEQFF. CDR3 DNA: TGTGCCAGCAGCCGTACTAGCGGGAGTGACTACAATGAGCAGTTCTTC.